A selection of T cell receptor beta chains follows, all from one sample in a study of blood T cell repertoires in COVID-19. Using immunoSEQ multiplex PCR, the repertoire was profiled, and TCRdb retains in-frame clones only, with some absent. The profile shows 20,000 or so clones, about 91% of them singletons. Material: peripheral blood. These receptors all stem from a man between 65 and 85 years old with active COVID-19. CDR3s include the opening cysteine and the closing phenylalanine or tryptophan. The order of the fields is CDR3 protein, CDR3 DNA, J gene, D gene, clone size, V gene. D genes are given only for firm matches. The size field is filled for only some rows; it gives once, few, many or a size class.

CDR3aa: CASSPGSYEQYF
CDR3nt: TGTGCCAGCAGTCCCGGGAGCTACGAGCAGTACTTC
j_gene: TRBJ2-7
d_gene: .
abundance: .
v_gene: TRBV7-9

CDR3aa: CASSLGLLQEQYF
CDR3nt: TGTGCCAGCAGCTTGGGACTTCTACAGGAGCAGTACTTC
j_gene: TRBJ2-7
d_gene: .
abundance: .
v_gene: TRBV7-2

CDR3aa: CASSPGGAKNIQYF
CDR3nt: TGTGCCAGCAGCCCCGGGGGGGCCAAAAACATTCAGTACTTC
j_gene: TRBJ2-4
d_gene: TRBD2
abundance: .
v_gene: TRBV5-5

CDR3aa: CASRSLAANNEQFF
CDR3nt: TGTGCCAGCAGGTCCTTAGCGGCCAACAATGAGCAGTTCTTC
j_gene: TRBJ2-1
d_gene: .
abundance: .
v_gene: TRBV3-1/TRBV3-2

CDR3aa: CASSRGQGLVQETQYF
CDR3nt: TGTGCCAGCAGCCGAGGACAGGGGCTAGTCCAAGAGACCCAGTACTTC
j_gene: TRBJ2-5
d_gene: TRBD1
abundance: .
v_gene: TRBV11-2

CDR3aa: CASSFQGTGELFF
CDR3nt: TGTGCCAGCAGTTTTCAGGGGACCGGGGAGCTGTTTTTT
j_gene: TRBJ2-2
d_gene: .
abundance: .
v_gene: TRBV28

CDR3aa: CASSKDSKSGANVLTF
CDR3nt: TGTGCCAGCAGCAAAGACTCCAAAAGTGGGGCCAACGTCCTGACTTTC
j_gene: TRBJ2-6
d_gene: .
abundance: .
v_gene: TRBV21-1

CDR3aa: CASSQLPPGANVLTF
CDR3nt: TGCGCCAGCAGCCAACTTCCCCCCGGGGCCAACGTCCTGACTTTC
j_gene: TRBJ2-6
d_gene: .
abundance: .
v_gene: TRBV4-3

CDR3aa: CASSLTGTENTEAFF
CDR3nt: TGCGCCAGCAGCTTAACCGGGACAGAGAACACTGAAGCTTTCTTT
j_gene: TRBJ1-1
d_gene: TRBD1
abundance: .
v_gene: TRBV5-1

CDR3aa: CASEGPGVGTDTQYF
CDR3nt: TGTGCCAGCGAGGGCCCAGGGGTAGGAACAGATACGCAGTATTTT
j_gene: TRBJ2-3
d_gene: .
abundance: .
v_gene: TRBV2

CDR3aa: CASSGAGDGMNTEAFF
CDR3nt: TGTGCCAGCAGTGGAGCAGGGGATGGCATGAACACTGAAGCTTTCTTT
j_gene: TRBJ1-1
d_gene: .
abundance: .
v_gene: TRBV6-2/TRBV6-3

CDR3aa: CAWSVLAGARGAQYF
CDR3nt: TGTGCCTGGAGTGTGCTAGCGGGGGCCCGAGGGGCCCAGTACTTC
j_gene: TRBJ2-5
d_gene: TRBD2
abundance: .
v_gene: TRBV30

CDR3aa: CASSYGLASYNEQFF
CDR3nt: TGTGCCAGCAGTTACGGCCTAGCGAGCTACAATGAGCAGTTCTTC
j_gene: TRBJ2-1
d_gene: .
abundance: .
v_gene: TRBV6-6

CDR3aa: CASSLARRTGGSNYGYTF
CDR3nt: TGCGCCAGCAGCTTGGCCAGGCGTACAGGGGGCAGTAACTATGGCTACACCTTC
j_gene: TRBJ1-2
d_gene: TRBD1
abundance: .
v_gene: TRBV5-1

CDR3aa: CASSQLGGPNQPQHF
CDR3nt: TGCGCCAGCAGCCAATTGGGGGGGCCCAATCAGCCCCAGCATTTT
j_gene: TRBJ1-5
d_gene: .
abundance: .
v_gene: TRBV4-1

CDR3aa: CASSSSGYNEQFF
CDR3nt: TGTGCCAGCAGCTCCTCCGGCTACAATGAGCAGTTCTTC
j_gene: TRBJ2-1
d_gene: .
abundance: .
v_gene: TRBV9

CDR3aa: CASSEYGDFSGANVLTF
CDR3nt: TGTGCCAGCAGTGAATACGGAGATTTCTCTGGGGCCAACGTCCTGACTTTC
j_gene: TRBJ2-6
d_gene: .
abundance: .
v_gene: TRBV6-1

CDR3aa: CASSVPVGGALNEKLFF
CDR3nt: TGTGCCAGCAGTGTACCTGTAGGCGGGGCCCTAAATGAAAAACTGTTTTTT
j_gene: TRBJ1-4
d_gene: .
abundance: .
v_gene: TRBV28

CDR3aa: CAISDPTSGEETQYF
CDR3nt: TGTGCCATCAGTGACCCGACTAGCGGGGAAGAGACCCAGTACTTC
j_gene: TRBJ2-5
d_gene: TRBD2
abundance: once
v_gene: TRBV10-3

CDR3aa: CAWGEAFGNEQFF
CDR3nt: TGTGCCTGGGGGGAGGCGTTCGGCAATGAGCAGTTCTTC
j_gene: TRBJ2-1
d_gene: .
abundance: .
v_gene: TRBV30

CDR3aa: CASSLDRANYGYTF
CDR3nt: TGTGCCAGCAGCTTGGACAGGGCTAACTATGGCTACACCTTC
j_gene: TRBJ1-2
d_gene: .
abundance: few
v_gene: TRBV5-6

CDR3aa: CASSFLGPVENTEAFF
CDR3nt: TGCGCCAGCAGCTTTTTGGGGCCAGTGGAGAACACTGAAGCTTTCTTT
j_gene: TRBJ1-1
d_gene: .
abundance: .
v_gene: TRBV5-1

CDR3aa: CASSQVTGLDYGYTF
CDR3nt: TGTGCCAGCAGCCAAGTCACAGGGCTAGACTATGGCTACACCTTC
j_gene: TRBJ1-2
d_gene: .
abundance: once
v_gene: TRBV14

CDR3aa: CASSMGAYNEQFF
CDR3nt: TGTGCCAGTAGTATGGGCGCTTACAATGAGCAGTTCTTC
j_gene: TRBJ2-1
d_gene: .
abundance: .
v_gene: TRBV19

CDR3aa: CASSPQTAAYYEQYF
CDR3nt: TGCGCCAGCAGCCCCCAAACGGCGGCCTACTACGAGCAGTACTTC
j_gene: TRBJ2-7
d_gene: .
abundance: .
v_gene: TRBV4-1

CDR3aa: CAISDGGNAEQYF
CDR3nt: TGTGCCATCAGTGACGGGGGTAACGCCGAGCAGTACTTC
j_gene: TRBJ2-7
d_gene: .
abundance: .
v_gene: TRBV10-3

CDR3aa: CASSLSLAGEQYF
CDR3nt: TGTGCCAGCAGTTTAAGTCTAGCGGGCGAGCAGTACTTC
j_gene: TRBJ2-7
d_gene: TRBD2
abundance: .
v_gene: TRBV28

CDR3aa: CASSRITSSYEQYF
CDR3nt: TGCGCCAGCAGCCGTATAACTAGCTCCTACGAGCAGTACTTC
j_gene: TRBJ2-7
d_gene: .
abundance: once
v_gene: TRBV4-1

CDR3aa: CASSPSGGNQPQHF
CDR3nt: TGTGCCAGCAGCCCCTCCGGGGGCAATCAGCCCCAGCATTTT
j_gene: TRBJ1-5
d_gene: .
abundance: few
v_gene: TRBV7-2

CDR3aa: CSGGQSYEQYF
CDR3nt: TGCAGTGGCGGGCAGTCCTACGAGCAGTACTTC
j_gene: TRBJ2-7
d_gene: .
abundance: .
v_gene: TRBV20-1

CDR3aa: CASSPGQGQETQYF
CDR3nt: TGTGCCAGCAGCCCTGGACAGGGACAAGAGACCCAGTACTTC
j_gene: TRBJ2-5
d_gene: TRBD1
abundance: .
v_gene: TRBV5-4

CDR3aa: CASSLVTGNEKLFF
CDR3nt: TGTGCCAGCAGCTTAGTGACGGGAAATGAAAAACTGTTTTTT
j_gene: TRBJ1-4
d_gene: .
abundance: .
v_gene: TRBV7-2

CDR3aa: CASSWDSQNIQYF
CDR3nt: TGCGCCAGCAGCTGGGACAGCCAAAACATTCAGTACTTC
j_gene: TRBJ2-4
d_gene: TRBD1
abundance: .
v_gene: TRBV5-1

CDR3aa: CATSDWTGGETQYF
CDR3nt: TGTGCCACCAGTGATTGGACAGGGGGAGAGACCCAGTACTTC
j_gene: TRBJ2-5
d_gene: TRBD1
abundance: .
v_gene: TRBV24-1

CDR3aa: CASSEYGELFF
CDR3nt: TGTGCCAGCAGCGAATACGGGGAGCTGTTTTTT
j_gene: TRBJ2-2
d_gene: .
abundance: .
v_gene: TRBV9

CDR3aa: CASSLELGDRGWYTF
CDR3nt: TGCGCCAGCAGCTTGGAGTTGGGGGACAGGGGGTGGTACACCTTC
j_gene: TRBJ1-2
d_gene: TRBD1
abundance: once
v_gene: TRBV5-1